The source of this T cell receptor (beta chain) is a study of OX40 agonist ivuxolimab in advanced cancers. On the study more broadly: Three patients, one with hepatocellular carcinoma and two with cutaneous melanoma, achieved partial responses. Findings and caveats of the study: The study found that CD8+ T cells averaged more expanded clones than CD4+.

Comments on this clone: Its antigen is not identified.

The V gene's germline CDR1 is MDHEN and CDR2 SYDVKM. The V end lost 8 bases, the J end lost 7 bases, and 17 bases lay between the germline ends. The CDR3 is 13 residues long. TCRdb keeps only in-frame clones here, not all; method: immunoSEQ multiplex PCR. Found here are 70,000 to 95,000 clones, about 80% of them singletons; the top ten hold 5.5% to 7%. This specimen was CD4+ or CD8+ T cells sorted from blood, taken in a trial of the OX40 agonist ivuxolimab. The sequence came from an adult with an advanced solid tumor such as melanoma, head and neck, liver or kidney cancer. The V call is TRBV28, the J call TRBJ1-1, with D maybe TRBD1 (5 bases). This CDR3 reads CASSRPGDLEAFF. DNA of the CDR3: TGTGCCAGCTCACGCCCGGGGGACCTTGAAGCTTTCTTT. Full variable domain (outside the CDR3, taken from reference TRBV28 and TRBJ1-1): DVKVTQSSRYLVKRTGEKVFLECVQDMDHENMFWYRQDPGLGLRLIYFSYDVKMKEKGDIPEGYSVSREKKERFSLILESASTNQTSMYLCASSRPGDLEAFFGQGTRLTVV.